This entry lists 7 T cell receptor beta chains sequenced from one sample in a study of radiotherapy plus CTLA-4 blockade in lung cancer (dated by TCRdb to the late 2010s). Libraries were built with the immunoSEQ multiplex PCR assay. In TCRdb, the immuneACCESS table is reduced to in-frame sequences with V and J assigned. These tables do not hold every clone; where another copy was compared, an unresolved V gene accounts for under half, and the others remain unexplained. Here the sample has about 120,000 clones; 75% to 80% occur a single time. The leading ten clones occupy approximately 5% of the sample. This specimen consisted of peripheral blood, obtained from a patient treated with radiotherapy plus ipilimumab. Receptor source: a human donor with non-small cell lung cancer who had a partial response to radiotherapy plus ipilimumab.

The V call is TRBV14, the J call TRBJ1-1, with D maybe TRBD1 (5 bases). The CDR3 loop spans 16 amino acids. The V gene lost 4 bases and the J gene lost 4 bases, with 19 bases spanning the gap. CDR1 SGHDN and CDR2 FVKESK come from the germline V gene. The CDR3 coding sequence is TGTGCCAGCAGCCGAGACAGCTTAACTTCGGGCACTGAAGCTTTCTTT. It encodes CASSRDSLTSGTEAFF. The whole variable domain, remainder taken from reference TRBV14 and TRBJ1-1, is EAGVTQFPSHSVIEKGQTVTLRCDPISGHDNLYWYRRVMGKEIKFLLHFVKESKQDESGMPNNRFLAERTGGTYSTLKVQPAELEDSGVYFCASSRDSLTSGTEAFFGQGTRLTVV.

The V call is TRBV4-2, the J call TRBJ1-2, with D possibly being TRBD1 (6 bases). V lost 4 bases and J lost 7, with 19 bases in between. The CDR3 has 15 amino acids. The V gene's germline CDR1 is LGHNA and CDR2 YNFKEQ. CDR3 coding DNA: TGTGCCAGCAGCCTCGCTTTGGACAGTACAGGTGGCTACACCTTC. It translates to CASSLALDSTGGYTF.

The chain employs TRBV28 and TRBJ2-3, with TRBD1 identical over 9 bases. J lost 4 bases, V lost 4 bases, and 6 bases had no gene match. Germline V lookup: CDR1 MDHEN, CDR2 SYDVKM. The CDR3 loop spans 15 amino acids. CDR3 sequence: CASSYGTGRSDTQYF. In DNA form, the CDR3 reads TGTGCCAGCAGTTACGGGACAGGGAGGTCAGATACGCAGTATTTT.

This chain connects TRBV2 to TRBJ1-2, with 9 nucleotides matching TRBD1. The CDR3 runs 13 residues. V shed 7 bases and J 7 bases; nucleotides not matched to a gene: 7. The germline gives CDR1 SNHLY, CDR2 FYNNEI. The DNA for the CDR3 is TGTGCCAGCACCCCGGGACAGGGAGCTGGCTACACCTTC. This gives the protein CASTPGQGAGYTF. Based on the CDR3 plus reference TRBV2 and TRBJ1-2, the full variable domain is EPEVTQTPSHQVTQMGQEVILRCVPISNHLYFYWYRQILGQKVEFLVSFYNNEISEKSEIFDDQFSVERPDGSNFTLKIRSTKLEDSAMYFCASTPGQGAGYTFGSGTRLTVV.

This clone turned up a few times. The genes are TRBV10-3 and TRBJ1-5, with D tentatively TRBD1 (6 bases). This CDR3 spans 14 amino acids. V dropped 2 bases and J dropped 6 bases, with 11 bases sitting between them. Germline assignment: CDR1 ENHRY and CDR2 SYGVKD. Here the CDR3 reads CAISEQGLGQPQHF. CDR3 nucleotide sequence: TGTGCCATCAGTGAGCAGGGGCTCGGTCAGCCCCAGCATTTT.

The rearrangement links TRBV2 to TRBJ2-2; D might be TRBD2 (6 bases). The CDR3 spans 13 residues. Germline V lookup: CDR1 SNHLY, CDR2 FYNNEI. V was trimmed by 4 bases and J by 8 bases, leaving 11 bases between them. CDR3 bases: TGTGCCAGCAGTGCAGCGGAGGGAGGGGAGCTGTTTTTT. Translated: CASSAAEGGELFF.

The chain joins TRBV28 to TRBJ2-7; perhaps TRBD2 as D (5 bases). CDR3 size: 13 residues. Deletions cut 6 bases from V and 7 bases from J, with 16 bases between. CDR1 is MDHEN and CDR2 is SYDVKM in the germline V gene. The DNA for the CDR3 is TGTGCCAGCAGCCCCGTGCGGGTGAGGGAGCAGTACGTC. It codes for CASSPVRVREQYV.